The subject of this entry is one T cell receptor (beta chain). What it binds is unknown. Amplification targeted TCR beta CDR3 regions from RNA transcripts. When the TCR CDR3 underwent first-round RT-PCR, the HTBI primer set was used. From the multiplex PCR reads, TCRdb called clonotypes with MiXCR, one entry per CDR3 protein. The sample holds 700,000 or so distinct CDR3 sequences, approximately 15% seen once. These data belong to a study of T cells in Graves' hyperthyroidism and ophthalmopathy. Turning to the study itself: Sampling of peripheral blood happened at initial diagnosis, prior to any treatment.

Orbital computed tomography, thyroid ultrasound, serum thyroxine and TRAb, and clinical symptoms together informed the diagnoses. Whole-study results and caveats: From stable hyperthyroidism, ophthalmopathy was set apart by a 13 V-J model. In the blood, most expanded thyroid clonotypes above 0.001 appeared as well.

The sequence came from a woman aged 45-59 years with Graves' ophthalmopathy. The sequenced sample was blood.

The CDR3 DNA reads TGTGCCAGCCAGCTAGCGGGAGTCGGCATTCAGTACTTC. Residues: CASQLAGVGIQYF. The chain combines TRBV6-2 or TRBV6-3 with TRBJ2-4; 10 positions agree with TRBD2. The V gene end was trimmed by 8 bases and the J gene end by 9 bases; junction bases not matched to a gene: 7. CDR1 MNHEY and CDR2 SVGEGT come from the germline V gene. The CDR3 consists of 13 residues.